The 4 T cell receptor beta chains in this list originate from one sample, sequenced in a study of blood T cell repertoires in COVID-19. TCRdb's copy holds only in-frame clones and misses some; the assay was immunoSEQ multiplex PCR. The repertoire has over 75,000 clones, roughly 83% of them found once; the top ten carry roughly a third. The specimen sequenced was peripheral blood. These receptors came from an elderly woman with active or convalescent COVID-19.

This chain connects TRBV6-5 to TRBJ1-6, with no clear D. The CDR3 sequence is 15 residues long. V lost 7 bases, J lost 9 bases, and 19 bases lay in between. Germline V gene data show CDR1 as MNHEY and CDR2 as SVGAGI. CDR3 amino acids: CASNSPIGPASPLHF. For the CDR3, the DNA is TGTGCCAGCAACTCCCCCATTGGGCCGGCTTCACCCCTCCACTTT.

The chain joins TRBV28 to TRBJ2-1; no reliable D call. Germline V CDR1 and CDR2: MDHEN, SYDVKM. V lost 6 bases, J lost 0 bases, and 15 bases lay in between. The CDR3 is made up of 16 amino acids. The CDR3 sequence: CASSSHEASSYNEQFF. As DNA, the CDR3 is TGTGCCAGCAGCTCTCACGAGGCCAGCTCCTACAATGAGCAGTTCTTC.

The CDR3: CATSRSPGQGEETQYF. The CDR3 nucleotides are TGTGCCACCAGCAGATCACCGGGACAGGGTGAAGAGACCCAGTACTTC. The rearrangement links TRBV15 to TRBJ2-5; 9 nucleotides align to TRBD1. The CDR3 consists of 16 residues. The V gene's germline CDR1 is LNHNV and CDR2 YYDKDF (reference sequence). The ends lost 2 bases at V and 3 bases at J; junction bases unmatched: 7.

The chain employs TRBV19 and TRBJ1-3; 7 bases are a match to TRBD2. The better agreement between TRBJ2-2 and the DNA end casts doubt on the J call. Germline lookup yields CDR1 LNHDA and CDR2 SQIVND (reference sequence). There are 15 residues in the CDR3. The CDR3, as DNA: TGTGCCAGTAGTACCCTAGCGGAGAACACCGGGGAGCTGTTTTTT. Translated, it gives CASSTLAENTGELFF.